This T cell receptor (beta chain) was sequenced in a study of shared clonotypes between healthy human individuals. Broader study findings: Larger richness was generally estimated for naive than memory subsets. With several donors compared, approximately 5% of naive CD4 clonotypes were shared.

A word on this clone: Antigen unknown.

Trimming left V 5 bases short and J 3 bases short, with 14 bases between. The CDR3 runs to 14 residues. The germline gives CDR1 SGHAT, CDR2 FQNNGV. Terminally differentiated effector memory CD45RA+ cells were excluded from the naive CD8 cells, which were CD45RO-negative and positively selected for CCR7. Donors were healthy HIV-negative adults without recent acute infections or vaccinations. Those who donated, Caucasian adults without exception, all lived in Nashville, Tennessee. Measured with immunoSEQ multiplex PCR; TCRdb has only the in-frame clones, and not every one. The sample shows under 700,000 clones, 95% of them seen only once.

This chain joins TRBV11-2 and TRBJ2-7; D not certain. This receptor was identified in a young woman in good health. The sample was naive CD8+ T cells sorted from blood. The CDR3 region is CASSADDGYYEQYF. In DNA, the CDR3 is TGTGCCAGCAGCGCCGACGACGGTTACTACGAGCAGTACTTC.